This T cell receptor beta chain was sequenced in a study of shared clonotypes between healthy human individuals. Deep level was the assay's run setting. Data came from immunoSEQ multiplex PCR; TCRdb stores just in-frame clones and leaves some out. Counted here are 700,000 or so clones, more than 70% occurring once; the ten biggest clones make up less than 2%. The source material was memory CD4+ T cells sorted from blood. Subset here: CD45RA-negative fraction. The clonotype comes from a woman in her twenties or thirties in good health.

The DNA of the CDR3 is TGTGCCAGCAGTGGAGCCCCCAGGGGGAACTCCACAGATACGCAGTATTTT. It is translated as CASSGAPRGNSTDTQYF. J is TRBJ2-3 and V is TRBV25-1; 7 bases line up with TRBD1. Germline lookup yields CDR1 MGHDK and CDR2 SYGVNS. The CDR3 runs 17 residues. V was clipped by 4 bases and J by 2 bases; unmatched bases: 12.